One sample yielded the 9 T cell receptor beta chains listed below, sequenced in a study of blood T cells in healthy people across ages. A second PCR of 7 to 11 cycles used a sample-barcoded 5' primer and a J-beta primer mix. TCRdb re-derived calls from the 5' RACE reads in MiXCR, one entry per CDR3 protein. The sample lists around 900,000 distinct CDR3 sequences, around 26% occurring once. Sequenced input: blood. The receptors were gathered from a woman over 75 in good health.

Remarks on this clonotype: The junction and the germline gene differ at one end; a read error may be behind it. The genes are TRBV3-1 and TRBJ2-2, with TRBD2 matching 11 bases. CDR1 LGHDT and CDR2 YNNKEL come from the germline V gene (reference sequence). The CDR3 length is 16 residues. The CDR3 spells CASSPSGGRFTGEPFF. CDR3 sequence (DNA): TGTGCCAGCAGCCCTAGCGGGGGGCGTTTCACCGGGGAGCCGTTTTTT. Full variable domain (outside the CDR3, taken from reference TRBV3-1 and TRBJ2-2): DTAVSQTPKYLVTQMGNDKSIKCEQNLGHDTMYWYKQDSKKFLKIMFSYNNKELIINETVPNRFSPKSPDKAHLNLHINSLELGDSAVYFCASSPSGGRFTGEPFFGEGSRLTVL.

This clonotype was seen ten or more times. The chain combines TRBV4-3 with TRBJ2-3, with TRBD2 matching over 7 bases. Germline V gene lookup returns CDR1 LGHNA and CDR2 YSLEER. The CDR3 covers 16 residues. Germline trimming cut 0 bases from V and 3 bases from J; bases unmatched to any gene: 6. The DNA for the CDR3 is TGCGCCAGCAGCCAAGATGGGCTAGCGGCTACAGATACGCAGTATTTT. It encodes CASSQDGLAATDTQYF.

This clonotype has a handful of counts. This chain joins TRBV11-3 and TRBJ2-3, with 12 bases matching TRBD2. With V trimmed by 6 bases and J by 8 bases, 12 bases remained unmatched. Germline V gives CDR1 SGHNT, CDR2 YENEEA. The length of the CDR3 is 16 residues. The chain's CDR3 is CASSHRTSGAAGTQYF. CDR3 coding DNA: TGTGCCAGCAGTCACCGGACTAGCGGGGCCGCTGGTACGCAGTATTTT.

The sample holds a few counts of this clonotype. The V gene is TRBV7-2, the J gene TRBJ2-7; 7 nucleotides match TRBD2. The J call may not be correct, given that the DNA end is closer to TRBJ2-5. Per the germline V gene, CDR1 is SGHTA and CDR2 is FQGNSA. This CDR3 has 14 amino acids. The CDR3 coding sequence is TGTGCCAGCAGCTTATGGGAGGGAGGGGAGACCCAGTACTTC. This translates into CASSLWEGGETQYF.

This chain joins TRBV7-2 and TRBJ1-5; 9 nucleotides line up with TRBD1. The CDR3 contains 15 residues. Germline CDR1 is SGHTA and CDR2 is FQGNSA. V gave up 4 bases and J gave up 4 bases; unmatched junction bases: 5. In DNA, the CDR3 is TGTGCCAGCAGCTCAACAGGGGGCGAGAATCAGCCCCAGCATTTT. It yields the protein CASSSTGGENQPQHF.

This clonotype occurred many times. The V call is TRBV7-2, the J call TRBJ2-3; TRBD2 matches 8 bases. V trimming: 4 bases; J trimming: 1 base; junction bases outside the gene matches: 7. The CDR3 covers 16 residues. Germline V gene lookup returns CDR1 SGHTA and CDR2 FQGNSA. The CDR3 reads CASSSRVLAGTDTQYF. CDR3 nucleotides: TGTGCCAGCAGCTCCAGAGTACTAGCGGGCACAGATACGCAGTATTTT. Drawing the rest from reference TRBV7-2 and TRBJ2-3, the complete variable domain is GAGVSQSPSNKVTEKGKDVELRCDPISGHTALYWYRQSLGQGLEFLIYFQGNSAPDKSGLPSDRFSAERTGGSVSTLTIQRTQQEDSAVYLCASSSRVLAGTDTQYFGPGTRLTVL.

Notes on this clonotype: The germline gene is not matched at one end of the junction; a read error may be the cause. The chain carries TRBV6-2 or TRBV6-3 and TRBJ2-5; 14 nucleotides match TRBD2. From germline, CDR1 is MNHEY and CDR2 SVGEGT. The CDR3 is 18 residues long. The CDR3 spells CASSYPSRTSGGQGTQYF. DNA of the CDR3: TGTGCCAGCAGTTACCCTTCACGGACTAGCGGGGGGCAAGGGACCCAGTACTTC.

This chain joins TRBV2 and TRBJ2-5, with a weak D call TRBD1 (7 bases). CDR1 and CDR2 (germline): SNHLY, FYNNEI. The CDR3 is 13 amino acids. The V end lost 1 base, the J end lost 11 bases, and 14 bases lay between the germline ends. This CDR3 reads CASSEDRGGEQYF. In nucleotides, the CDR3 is TGTGCCAGCAGTGAAGACAGGGGCGGGGAGCAGTACTTC. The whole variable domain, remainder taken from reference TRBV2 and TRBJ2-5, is EPEVTQTPSHQVTQMGQEVILRCVPISNHLYFYWYRQILGQKVEFLVSFYNNEISEKSEIFDDQFSVERPDGSNFTLKIRSTKLEDSAMYFCASSEDRGGEQYFGPGTRLLVL.

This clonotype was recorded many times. The CDR3 reads CASSPPRGTSTDTQYF. DNA of the CDR3: TGTGCCAGCTCACCACCGAGGGGAACTAGCACAGATACGCAGTATTTT. The chain uses TRBV18 and TRBJ2-3, with D possibly being TRBD1 or TRBD2 (5 bases each). CDR1 and CDR2 (germline): KGHSH, LQKENI. Trimming cost V 0 bases and J 0 bases, with 10 bases left between them. The CDR3 is 16 residues long.